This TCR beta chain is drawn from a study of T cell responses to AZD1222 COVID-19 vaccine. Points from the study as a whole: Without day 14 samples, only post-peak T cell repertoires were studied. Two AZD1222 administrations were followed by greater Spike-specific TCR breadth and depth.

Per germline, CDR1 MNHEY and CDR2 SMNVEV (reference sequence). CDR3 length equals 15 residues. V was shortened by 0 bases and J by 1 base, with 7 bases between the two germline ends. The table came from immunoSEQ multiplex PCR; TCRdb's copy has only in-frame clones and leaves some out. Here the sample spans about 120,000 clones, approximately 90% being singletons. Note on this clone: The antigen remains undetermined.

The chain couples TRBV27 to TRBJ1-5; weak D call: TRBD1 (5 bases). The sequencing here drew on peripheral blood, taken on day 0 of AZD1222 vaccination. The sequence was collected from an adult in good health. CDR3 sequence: CASSLSRDSNQPQHF. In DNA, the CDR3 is TGTGCCAGCAGTTTATCAAGGGACAGCAATCAGCCCCAGCATTTT.